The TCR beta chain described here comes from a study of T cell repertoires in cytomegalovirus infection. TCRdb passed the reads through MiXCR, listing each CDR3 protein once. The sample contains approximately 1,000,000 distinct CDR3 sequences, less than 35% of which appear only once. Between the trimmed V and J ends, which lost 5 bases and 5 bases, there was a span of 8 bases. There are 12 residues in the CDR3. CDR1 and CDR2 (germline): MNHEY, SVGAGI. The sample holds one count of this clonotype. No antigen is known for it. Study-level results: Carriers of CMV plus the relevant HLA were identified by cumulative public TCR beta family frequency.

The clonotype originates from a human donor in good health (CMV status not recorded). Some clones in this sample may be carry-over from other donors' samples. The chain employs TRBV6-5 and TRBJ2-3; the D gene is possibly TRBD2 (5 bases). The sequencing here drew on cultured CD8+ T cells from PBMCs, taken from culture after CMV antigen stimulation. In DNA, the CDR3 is TGTGCCAGCAGTGGACTGGAAGATACGCAGTATTTT. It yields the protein CASSGLEDTQYF.